This TCR beta chain is from a study of blood T cell repertoires in COVID-19. Study-wide context: Sites in the United States, Italy and Spain provided acute and convalescent COVID-19 samples. The analysed material was cDNA or gDNA that came from T cells, B-cell-depleted T cells, or PBMCs.

As originally analysed: Quantification of nucleated cells was approximated via reference gene primer amplification. The table came from immunoSEQ multiplex PCR; TCRdb's copy has only in-frame clones and leaves some out. D and trimming come from the DNA, and the V and J calls and clone size come from that table. The data hold tens of thousands of clones, with around 92% observed a single time. Germline assignment: CDR1 SQVTM and CDR2 ANQGSEA. The length of the CDR3 is 15 residues. The V and J ends lost 7 bases and 0 bases, in that order; junction bases with no gene match: 10. This rearrangement joins TRBV29-1 to TRBJ2-3; 7 bases agree with TRBD1. This clonotype originated in a man aged 45-60 years with active COVID-19. The sequenced sample consisted of peripheral blood. CDR3 region: CSGSNRDRSTDTQYF. As DNA, the CDR3 is TGCAGCGGCAGCAACCGGGACAGAAGCACAGATACGCAGTATTTT.